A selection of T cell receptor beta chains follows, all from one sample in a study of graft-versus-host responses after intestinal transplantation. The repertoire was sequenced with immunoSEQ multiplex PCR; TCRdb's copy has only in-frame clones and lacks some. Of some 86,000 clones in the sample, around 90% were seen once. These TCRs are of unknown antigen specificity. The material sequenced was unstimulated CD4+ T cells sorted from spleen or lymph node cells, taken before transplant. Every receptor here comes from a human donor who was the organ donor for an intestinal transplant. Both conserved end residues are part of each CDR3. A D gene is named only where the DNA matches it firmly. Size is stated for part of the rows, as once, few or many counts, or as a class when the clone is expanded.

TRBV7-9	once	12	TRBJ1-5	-	TGTGCCAGCAGCCCAGTCAATCAGCCCCAGCATTTT	CASSPVNQPQHF
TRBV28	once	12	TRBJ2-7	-	TGTGCCTCCCAAGCGGGCTCCTACGAGCAGTACTTC	CASQAGSYEQYF
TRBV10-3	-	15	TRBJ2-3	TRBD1	TGTGCCATCATGCAGGACAGGGAGCAAGCAGATACGCAGTATTTT	CAIMQDREQADTQYF
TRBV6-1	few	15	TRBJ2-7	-	TGTGCCAGCAGTGAAAGAACAGGGACGCTCTACGAGCAGTACTTC	CASSERTGTLYEQYF
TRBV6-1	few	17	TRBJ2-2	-	TGTGCCAGCAGTGTCCAGTCGGGGGGCTGGAACACCGGGGAGCTGTTTTTT	CASSVQSGGWNTGELFF
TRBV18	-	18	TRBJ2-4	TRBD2	TGTGCCAGCTCACCACTCTCCCCTAGCGGGGGGACCAAAAACATTCAGTACTTC	CASSPLSPSGGTKNIQYF
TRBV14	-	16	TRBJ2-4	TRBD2	TGTGCCAGCAGCTCCGGACTAGTTTGGGGCAAAAACATTCAGTACTTC	CASSSGLVWGKNIQYF
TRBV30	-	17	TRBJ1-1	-	TGTGCCTGGAGTGTCTTGGGGCGTGGCCCCATGAACACTGAAGCTTTCTTT	CAWSVLGRGPMNTEAFF
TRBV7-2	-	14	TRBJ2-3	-	TGTGCCAGCAGTGACGTGGCCGGGGCAGATACGCAGTATTTT	CASSDVAGADTQYF
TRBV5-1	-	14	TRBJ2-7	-	TGCGCCAGCAGCTTGCGGCAGGGCGACTCCGAGCAGTACTTC	CASSLRQGDSEQYF
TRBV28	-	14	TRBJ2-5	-	TGTGCCAGCAGTTTACGGTTCCGGTGGGAGACCCAGTACTTC	CASSLRFRWETQYF
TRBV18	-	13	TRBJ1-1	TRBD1	TGTGCCAGCTCACCGCCCGGGACAGATAAAGCTTTCTTT	CASSPPGTDKAFF
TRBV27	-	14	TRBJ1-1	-	TGTGCCAGCAGCCCCCCCCGGGTCTACCCTGAAGCTTTCTTT	CASSPPRVYPEAFF
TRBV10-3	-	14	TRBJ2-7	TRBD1	TGTGCCATCAGTGGGGGGACAGGGGCGTACGAGCAGTACTTC	CAISGGTGAYEQYF
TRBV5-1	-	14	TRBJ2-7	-	TGCGCCAGCAGCTTGGACGGGGAGATCTACGAGCAGTACTTC	CASSLDGEIYEQYF
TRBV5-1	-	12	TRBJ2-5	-	TGCGCCAGCAGCTTATCAGGGGAGACCCAGTACTTC	CASSLSGETQYF